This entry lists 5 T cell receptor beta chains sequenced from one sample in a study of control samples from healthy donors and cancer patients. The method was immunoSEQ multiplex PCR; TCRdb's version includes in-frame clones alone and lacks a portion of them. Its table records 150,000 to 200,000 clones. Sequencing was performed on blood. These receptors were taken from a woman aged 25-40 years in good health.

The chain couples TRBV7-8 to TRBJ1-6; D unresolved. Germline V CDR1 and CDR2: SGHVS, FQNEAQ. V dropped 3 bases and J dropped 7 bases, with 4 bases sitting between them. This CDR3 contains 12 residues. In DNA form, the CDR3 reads TGTGCCAGCAGCTTTACAAATTCACCCCTCCACTTT. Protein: CASSFTNSPLHF.

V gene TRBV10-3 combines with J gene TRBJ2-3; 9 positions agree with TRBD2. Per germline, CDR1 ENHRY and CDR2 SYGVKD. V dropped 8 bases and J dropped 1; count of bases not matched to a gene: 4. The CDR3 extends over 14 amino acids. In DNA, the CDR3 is TGTGCCATCCAAGCGGGGGGCGGCACAGATACGCAGTATTTT. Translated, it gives CAIQAGGGTDTQYF.

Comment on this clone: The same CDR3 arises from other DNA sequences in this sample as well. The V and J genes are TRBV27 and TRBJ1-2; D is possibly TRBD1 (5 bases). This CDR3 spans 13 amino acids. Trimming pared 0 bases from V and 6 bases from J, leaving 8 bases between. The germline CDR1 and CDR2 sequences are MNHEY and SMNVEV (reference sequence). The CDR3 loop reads CASSLSGDHGYTF. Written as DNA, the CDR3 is TGTGCCAGCAGTTTATCAGGGGACCATGGCTACACCTTC.

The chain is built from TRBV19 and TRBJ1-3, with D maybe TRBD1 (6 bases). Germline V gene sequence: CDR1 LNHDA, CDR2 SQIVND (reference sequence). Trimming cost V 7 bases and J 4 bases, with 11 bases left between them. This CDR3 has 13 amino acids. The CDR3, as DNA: TGTGCCAGTAACAGGGCGCCGGGAAACACCATATATTTT. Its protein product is CASNRAPGNTIYF.

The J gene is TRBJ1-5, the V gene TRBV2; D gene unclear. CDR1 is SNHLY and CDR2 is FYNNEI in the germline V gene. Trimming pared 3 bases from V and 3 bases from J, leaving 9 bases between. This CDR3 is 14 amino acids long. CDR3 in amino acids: CASSDLAYNQPQHF. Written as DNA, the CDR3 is TGTGCCAGCAGTGATTTGGCGTACAATCAGCCCCAGCATTTT. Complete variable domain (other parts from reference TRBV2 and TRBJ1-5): EPEVTQTPSHQVTQMGQEVILRCVPISNHLYFYWYRQILGQKVEFLVSFYNNEISEKSEIFDDQFSVERPDGSNFTLKIRSTKLEDSAMYFCASSDLAYNQPQHFGDGTRLSIL.